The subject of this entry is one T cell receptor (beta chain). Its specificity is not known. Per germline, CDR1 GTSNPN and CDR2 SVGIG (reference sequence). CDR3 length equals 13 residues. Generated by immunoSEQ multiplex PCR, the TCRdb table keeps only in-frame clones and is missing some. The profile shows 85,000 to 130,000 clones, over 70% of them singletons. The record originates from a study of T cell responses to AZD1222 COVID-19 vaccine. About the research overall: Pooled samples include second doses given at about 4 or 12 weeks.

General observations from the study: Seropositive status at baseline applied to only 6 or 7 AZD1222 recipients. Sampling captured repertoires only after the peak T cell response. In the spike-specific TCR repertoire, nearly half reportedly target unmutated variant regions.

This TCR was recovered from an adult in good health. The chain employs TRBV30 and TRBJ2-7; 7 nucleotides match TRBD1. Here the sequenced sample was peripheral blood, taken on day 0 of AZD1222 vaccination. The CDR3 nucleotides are TGTGCTTCGACAGGGAAGGGGGCATGGGAACAGTACTTC. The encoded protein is CASTGKGAWEQYF.